This TCR beta chain is drawn from a study of cytomegalovirus exposure and HLA in healthy donors. Study-wide results and limits: Productive rates of about 90% or about 30% were seen for most TCR beta V segments in an earlier analysis. The authors listed over 150 TCR beta chains as cytomegalovirus-associated.

With regard to this clone: No antigen is known for it.

The PCR employed 60 Vbeta primers together with 13 Jbeta primers. Assay used: immunoSEQ multiplex PCR; TCRdb lists only in-frame clones, some missing. Of fewer than 80,000 clones in the sample, about 77% were seen once. With 2 bases clipped from V and 6 bases from J, the junction kept 9 bases outside the gene matches. Germline V gene sequence: CDR1 ENHRY, CDR2 SYGVKD. This CDR3 has 18 residues. The chain joins TRBV10-3 to TRBJ2-3; 15 bases are a match to TRBD2. This TCR was sampled from a woman younger than 45 in good health and CMV-seronegative. Sequencing was carried out using PBMCs. For the CDR3, the DNA is TGTGCCATCAGTGAGGGAGGGACTAGCGGGAGGAGGGAGGATACGCAGTATTTT. This gives the protein CAISEGGTSGRREDTQYF.